These T cell receptor beta chains were read from a single sample in a study of cytomegalovirus exposure and HLA in healthy donors. The repertoire was sequenced with immunoSEQ multiplex PCR; TCRdb's copy has only in-frame clones and lacks some. This sample has 95,000 to 150,000 clones, with around 80% found just once. Sequencing input: PBMCs. The receptors come from a man in his fifties or sixties in good health and CMV-seronegative. Both conserved end residues are part of each CDR3. Fields, in order: J gene, V gene, CDR3 length, clone size, D gene, CDR3 protein. A D gene is named only where the DNA matches it firmly. A clone size is listed for some rows: how often the clone was seen (once, few, many), or a class if it is expanded.

j_gene: TRBJ2-3; v_gene: TRBV9; len: 19; abundance: NA; d_gene: TRBD2; CDR3aa: CASSVAPTSGGAGLDTQYF
j_gene: TRBJ2-1; v_gene: TRBV15; len: 17; abundance: NA; d_gene: TRBD2; CDR3aa: CATSRGGAGGPGGEQFF
j_gene: TRBJ2-1; v_gene: TRBV4-1; len: 16; abundance: few; d_gene: TRBD2; CDR3aa: CASSQERPSGDNEQFF
j_gene: TRBJ2-1; v_gene: TRBV5-1; len: 12; abundance: NA; d_gene: NA; CDR3aa: CASSLSYNEQFF
j_gene: TRBJ2-6; v_gene: TRBV5-1; len: 15; abundance: NA; d_gene: TRBD1; CDR3aa: CASSSQGTGANVLTF
j_gene: TRBJ1-3; v_gene: TRBV7-3; len: 13; abundance: NA; d_gene: NA; CDR3aa: CASSLQNGNTIYF
j_gene: TRBJ1-5; v_gene: TRBV7-2; len: 16; abundance: NA; d_gene: NA; CDR3aa: CASSLGGPEGRQPQHF
j_gene: TRBJ2-2; v_gene: TRBV6-1; len: 14; abundance: NA; d_gene: TRBD2; CDR3aa: CASKAGTFTGELFF
j_gene: TRBJ1-3; v_gene: TRBV2; len: 13; abundance: NA; d_gene: TRBD1; CDR3aa: CASSGQAGNTIYF
j_gene: TRBJ2-3; v_gene: TRBV7-3; len: 12; abundance: NA; d_gene: NA; CDR3aa: CASSPRGGSQYF
j_gene: TRBJ2-1; v_gene: TRBV10-3; len: 13; abundance: NA; d_gene: NA; CDR3aa: CAISLQGHNEQFF